The 29 T cell receptor beta chains listed next were all sequenced from one sample in a study of T cell changes during pregnancy in multiple sclerosis (dated by TCRdb to between 2018 and 2020). Libraries were constructed by the immunoSEQ multiplex PCR assay. TCRdb took this table from immuneACCESS and kept in-frame rearrangements with V and J called. Such tables lack part of the clones; where checked against another copy, unresolved V genes explain under half of the gap, and the rest is unexplained. The sample table shows about 62,000 clones, and 92% are seen once. Clones ranked in the top ten supply around 2.8% of the sample. The sample was peripheral blood, taken in the second trimester of pregnancy. The source of these receptors is a female donor in good health, enrolled as a control in a pregnancy study.

CDR3 sequence: CASSVDGSNQPQHF. The CDR3, as DNA: TGTGCCAGCAGCGTAGACGGTAGCAATCAGCCCCAGCATTTT. The J gene is TRBJ1-5, the V gene TRBV9; no clear D gene. This CDR3 has 14 amino acids. Trimming took 0 bases from V and 0 from J, leaving 4 bases between them. The germline CDR1 and CDR2 sequences are SGDLS and YYNGEE.

V gene TRBV5-1 combines with J gene TRBJ2-3; 10 bases map to TRBD2. From germline, CDR1 is SGHRS and CDR2 YFSETQ. The CDR3 spans 15 residues. Trimming removed 8 bases from V and 1 base from J; junction bases left unmatched: 7. The CDR3 DNA reads TGCGCCAGTAAACTCCTAGCGGGAGGCACAGATACGCAGTATTTT. Its translation: CASKLLAGGTDTQYF. Using reference TRBV5-1 and TRBJ2-3 for the parts outside the CDR3, the full variable domain is KAGVTQTPRYLIKTRGQQVTLSCSPISGHRSVSWYQQTPGQGLQFLFEYFSETQRNKGNFPGRFSGRQFSNSRSEMNVSTLELGDSALYLCASKLLAGGTDTQYFGPGTRLTVL.

The rearrangement links TRBV4-1 to TRBJ2-1, with 11 bases identical to TRBD2. Germline-derived CDR1 and CDR2 are MGHRA and YSYEKL. The CDR3 runs to 14 residues. V was clipped by 7 bases and J by 10 bases; unmatched bases: 9. The CDR3 region is CASTRLAGLGEQFF. In nucleotides, the CDR3 is TGCGCCAGCACGAGACTAGCGGGGTTAGGGGAGCAGTTCTTC.

The chain uses TRBV11-3 and TRBJ2-7; maybe TRBD2 (6 bases). Germline CDR1 SGHNT, CDR2 YENEEA. The CDR3 loop spans 15 amino acids. The ends were cut back, 5 bases at V and 4 bases at J, with 18 bases in the middle. For the CDR3, the DNA is TGTGCCAGCAGCCCAAGCTCCGGCCGGGGGTACGAGCAGTACTTC. Amino acids: CASSPSSGRGYEQYF.

The chain has TRBV6-4 and TRBJ2-2; perhaps TRBD1 as D (6 bases). Trimming cost V 4 bases and J 7 bases, with 10 bases left between them. In germline, CDR1 is MRHNA, CDR2 SNTAGT. The CDR3 is 13 residues long. The CDR3: CASSAGDSGELFF. The CDR3 DNA is TGTGCCAGCAGTGCAGGGGATAGCGGGGAGCTGTTTTTT.

The chain couples TRBV7-2 to TRBJ1-1; TRBD1 might be the D (5 bases). V was clipped by 5 bases and J by 3 bases, with 16 bases between them. This CDR3 contains 15 residues. CDR1 and CDR2 (germline): SGHTA, FQGNSA. For the CDR3, the DNA is TGTGCCAGCAGCCTCCGGACATCAAGGGACACTGAAGCTTTCTTT. The encoded protein is CASSLRTSRDTEAFF.

The chain joins TRBV5-5 to TRBJ1-1; TRBD1 agrees at 9 bases. Losses at the gene ends were 2 bases for V and 4 bases for J; bases not matched to a gene: 6. The CDR3 loop spans 15 amino acids. The germline V gene has CDR1 SGHKS and CDR2 YYEKEE (reference sequence). The CDR3 coding sequence is TGTGCCAGCAGCTTAGGGGACAGGGAGGGCACTGAAGCTTTCTTT. It specifies CASSLGDREGTEAFF.

The chain recombines TRBV28 with TRBJ2-1; 9 nucleotides align to TRBD2. After removal of 2 bases from V and 6 bases from J, the junction contained 14 bases not matched to a gene. The CDR3 runs 18 residues. Looked up from germline, CDR1 is MDHEN and CDR2 is SYDVKM. In DNA, the CDR3 is TGTGCCAGCAGTTTAGTTCTGCGGGAGGGCCGTTCGTCCAATGAGCAGTTCTTC. Translating it yields CASSLVLREGRSSNEQFF.

The V and J genes are TRBV6-5 and TRBJ2-2; D ambiguous. Trimming shortened V by 2 bases and J by 5 bases, and 9 bases separated the two germline ends. CDR1 and CDR2 (germline): MNHEY, SVGAGI. The CDR3 runs to 14 residues. CDR3 nucleotides: TGTGCCAGCAGTTACATAGAGGATACCGGGGAGCTGTTTTTT. This sequence encodes CASSYIEDTGELFF.

V and J are TRBV7-8 and TRBJ2-7; 7 bases align to TRBD2. The ends lost 4 bases at V and 3 bases at J; junction bases unmatched: 6. This CDR3 has 14 residues. The germline V gene encodes CDR1 SGHVS and CDR2 FQNEAQ. The CDR3 here is CASSSHASGYEQYF. The CDR3 nucleotides are TGTGCCAGCAGCTCCCATGCTAGCGGCTACGAGCAGTACTTC. The full variable domain, its missing parts supplied by reference TRBV7-8 and TRBJ2-7, is GAGVSQSPRYKVAKRGQDVALRCDPISGHVSLFWYQQALGQGPEFLTYFQNEAQLDKSGLPSDRFFAERPEGSVSTLKIQRTQQEDSAVYLCASSSHASGYEQYFGPGTRLTVT.

The chain links TRBV10-3 to TRBJ2-1; TRBD1 aligns across 9 bases. V gave up 7 bases and J gave up 5 bases; unmatched junction bases: 12. The CDR3 consists of 16 residues. The germline CDR1 and CDR2 sequences are ENHRY and SYGVKD. This CDR3 is CAITDTGTGRDNEQFF. CDR3 nucleotides: TGTGCCATCACCGATACCGGGACAGGGAGGGACAATGAGCAGTTCTTC.

The rearrangement joins TRBV15 to TRBJ1-6; D possibly corresponds to TRBD1 (5 bases). The CDR3 covers 15 residues. V lost 2 bases and J 8 bases, leaving 13 bases between the germline ends. Germline V lookup: CDR1 LNHNV, CDR2 YYDKDF (reference sequence). In nucleotides, the CDR3 is TGTGCCACCAGCAGACGGGGACTTCAAGATTCACCCCTCCACTTT. It encodes CATSRRGLQDSPLHF.

The V call is TRBV28, the J call TRBJ2-5; TRBD2 agrees at 11 bases. V lost 5 bases and J lost 3; bases outside the gene matches: 2. In germline, CDR1 is MDHEN, CDR2 SYDVKM. This CDR3 comprises 14 residues. The CDR3, as DNA: TGTGCCAGCAGTCGTAGCGGGGGGGAAGAGACCCAGTACTTC. The encoded protein is CASSRSGGEETQYF.

The chain uses TRBV7-9 and TRBJ1-4; 8 positions match TRBD1. CDR3 length: 15 residues. Looked up from germline, CDR1 is SEHNR and CDR2 is FQNEAQ (reference sequence). V gave up 7 bases and J gave up 7 bases; unmatched junction bases: 11. The CDR3 loop is CASTRWTGKGEKLFF. The CDR3 DNA follows: TGTGCCAGCACCCGATGGACAGGGAAGGGTGAAAAACTGTTTTTT. The variable domain in full, completed from reference TRBV7-9 and TRBJ1-4, reads DTGVSQNPRHKITKRGQNVTFRCDPISEHNRLYWYRQTLGQGPEFLTYFQNEAQLEKSRLLSDRFSAERPKGSFSTLEIQRTEQGDSAMYLCASTRWTGKGEKLFFGSGTQLSVL.

The rearrangement uses TRBV29-1 and TRBJ2-7; 9 bases line up with TRBD1. In germline, CDR1 is SQVTM, CDR2 ANQGSEA. This CDR3 has 14 amino acids. Trimming took 3 bases from V and 3 from J; bases not matched to a gene: 6. The CDR3 nucleotides read TGCAGCGTTGACGGAGACAGGGGGTACTACGAGCAGTACTTC. As protein: CSVDGDRGYYEQYF.

The CDR3 is CASSVTSGGYNEQFF. CDR3 in DNA: TGTGCCAGCAGTGTAACTAGCGGCGGGTACAATGAGCAGTTCTTC. The rearrangement joins TRBV25-1 to TRBJ2-1; 8 bases agree with TRBD2. The germline V gene encodes CDR1 MGHDK and CDR2 SYGVNS. CDR3 size: 15 residues. Trimming removed 4 bases from V and 4 bases from J; junction bases left unmatched: 6.

The V call is TRBV4-2, the J call TRBJ2-3; 9 bases fit TRBD2. Germline values: CDR1 LGHNA, CDR2 YNFKEQ. J gave up 6 bases and V 0 bases, and 7 bases lay outside the gene matches. CDR3 length equals 16 residues. The CDR3 region has the DNA TGTGCCAGCAGCCAAGAAGGGCGGGGGGGCCGTGATACGCAGTATTTT. Translated: CASSQEGRGGRDTQYF.

J is TRBJ2-2 and V is TRBV6-4; 8 bases map to TRBD2. The germline V gene has CDR1 MRHNA and CDR2 SNTAGT. The CDR3 extends over 15 amino acids. J lost 4 bases, V lost 4 bases, and 5 bases had no gene match. In DNA, the CDR3 is TGTGCCAGCAGTGCTGTCGGGGGGGCCACCGGGGAGCTGTTTTTT. This sequence encodes CASSAVGGATGELFF.

This chain connects TRBV11-2 to TRBJ1-6; the D gene is possibly TRBD1 (5 bases). CDR3 length equals 13 residues. Trimming left V 11 bases short and J 7 bases short, with 15 bases between. From germline, CDR1 is SGHAT and CDR2 FQNNGV. CDR3 bases: TGTGCCCCCAGGGTCCCCTTCAATTCACCCCTCCACTTT. It encodes CAPRVPFNSPLHF.

The chain uses TRBV28 and TRBJ2-5; 10 bases map to TRBD2. This CDR3 is built from 14 residues. Germline CDR1 MDHEN, CDR2 SYDVKM. The J segment lost 4 bases and the V segment lost 1 base, leaving 0 bases of the junction unmatched. The DNA of the CDR3 is TGTGCCAGCAGTTTATCTAGCGGGAGAGAGACCCAGTACTTC. Translating gives CASSLSSGRETQYF.

This clone was found once. This chain connects TRBV12-5 to TRBJ2-5, with TRBD1 matching 8 bases. Germline-derived CDR1 and CDR2 are LGHNT and FRNRAP. The CDR3 loop spans 14 amino acids. J gave up 2 bases and V 7 bases, and 6 bases lay outside the gene matches. CDR3 region: CASAQRTGQETQYF. The CDR3 region has the DNA TGTGCTAGTGCCCAACGGACAGGGCAAGAGACCCAGTACTTC.

The chain recombines TRBV5-1 with TRBJ1-1, with a weak D call TRBD1 (5 bases). Germline-derived CDR1 and CDR2 are SGHRS and YFSETQ. The CDR3 contains 14 residues. With 4 bases removed from V and 3 bases from J, the gap between germline ends came to 13 bases. The CDR3 DNA follows: TGCGCCAGCAGCCCCAGGGTGTCGGACACTGAAGCTTTCTTT. Amino acids: CASSPRVSDTEAFF.

This chain connects TRBV6-1 to TRBJ1-4; a weak D match, TRBD1 (5 bases). This CDR3 region has 16 residues. V was pared by 0 bases and J by 7 bases, with 15 bases between. Germline V gene sequence: CDR1 MNHNS, CDR2 SASEGT. In nucleotides, the CDR3 is TGTGCCAGCAGTGAAGCGCTCGGCGGGGGTGGTGAAAAACTGTTTTTT. Protein: CASSEALGGGGEKLFF.

The V and J genes are TRBV7-2 and TRBJ2-7; TRBD2 matches 8 bases. CDR3 size: 14 residues. Losses at the gene ends were 4 bases for V and 2 bases for J; bases not matched to a gene: 4. Germline CDR1 reads SGHTA; CDR2 reads FQGNSA. CDR3 bases: TGTGCCAGCAGCTCGGGGGGGCTTCCCTACGAGCAGTACTTC. This encodes CASSSGGLPYEQYF. The full variable domain, in which reference TRBV7-2 and TRBJ2-7 provide the parts outside the CDR3, is GAGVSQSPSNKVTEKGKDVELRCDPISGHTALYWYRQSLGQGLEFLIYFQGNSAPDKSGLPSDRFSAERTGGSVSTLTIQRTQQEDSAVYLCASSSGGLPYEQYFGPGTRLTVT.

The chain has TRBV7-2 and TRBJ2-7, with 8 bases that match TRBD1. The CDR3 extends over 16 amino acids. The junction had 9 bases not matched to a gene; V was cut back by 5 bases and J by 0 bases. Germline values: CDR1 SGHTA, CDR2 FQGNSA. The CDR3 sequence: CASSTRGQASSYEQYF. The CDR3 DNA sequence: TGTGCCAGCAGCACCCGGGGACAGGCCAGCTCCTACGAGCAGTACTTC.

The J gene is TRBJ2-7, the V gene TRBV30; 9 bases are shared with TRBD1. V lost 6 bases and J lost 2; bases outside the gene matches: 2. CDR3 length: 12 amino acids. CDR1 is GTSNPN, CDR2 SVGIG, per germline (reference sequence). The CDR3 DNA sequence: TGTGCCTGCGACAGGGGGACCTACGAGCAGTACTTC. The encoded protein is CACDRGTYEQYF.

V is TRBV27 and J is TRBJ1-5; D remains ambiguous. V gave up 0 bases and J gave up 7 bases, with 13 bases separating them. This CDR3 contains 15 residues. From germline, CDR1 is MNHEY and CDR2 SMNVEV (reference sequence). The CDR3 loop is CASSLSLGLGQPQHF. CDR3 coding DNA: TGTGCCAGCAGTTTATCGTTAGGTCTCGGGCAGCCCCAGCATTTT.

This chain uses TRBV25-1 with TRBJ1-1; D call uncertain. This CDR3 contains 12 residues. V was pared by 1 base and J by 3 bases, with 3 bases between. Germline V gives CDR1 MGHDK, CDR2 SYGVNS. The CDR3 here is CASSESYTEAFF. DNA of the CDR3: TGTGCCAGCAGTGAATCTTACACTGAAGCTTTCTTT.

J is TRBJ2-7 and V is TRBV6-6; weak D call: TRBD2 (6 bases). The CDR3 extends over 13 amino acids. The ends were cut back, 5 bases at V and 1 base at J, with 9 bases in the middle. In germline, CDR1 is MNHNY, CDR2 SVGAGI (reference sequence). The CDR3 reads CASSPGGSYEQYF. The CDR3 bases are TGTGCCAGCAGTCCAGGAGGGTCCTACGAGCAGTACTTC.